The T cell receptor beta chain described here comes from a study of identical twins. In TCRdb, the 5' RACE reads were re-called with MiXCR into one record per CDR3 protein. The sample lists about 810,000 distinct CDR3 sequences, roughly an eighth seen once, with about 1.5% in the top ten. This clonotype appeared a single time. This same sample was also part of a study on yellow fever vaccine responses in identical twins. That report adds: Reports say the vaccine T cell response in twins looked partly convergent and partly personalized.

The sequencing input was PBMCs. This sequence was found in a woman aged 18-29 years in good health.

The CDR3 DNA sequence: TGTGCCACCAGCAGAAGGGACAGGGGGCCGTTTGAGCAGTTCTTC. The encoded protein is CATSRRDRGPFEQFF. The J gene is TRBJ2-1, the V gene TRBV15; 12 bases align to TRBD1. Trimming removed 2 bases from V and 9 bases from J; junction bases left unmatched: 5. The CDR3 spans 15 residues. The germline CDR1 and CDR2 sequences are LNHNV and YYDKDF (reference sequence).